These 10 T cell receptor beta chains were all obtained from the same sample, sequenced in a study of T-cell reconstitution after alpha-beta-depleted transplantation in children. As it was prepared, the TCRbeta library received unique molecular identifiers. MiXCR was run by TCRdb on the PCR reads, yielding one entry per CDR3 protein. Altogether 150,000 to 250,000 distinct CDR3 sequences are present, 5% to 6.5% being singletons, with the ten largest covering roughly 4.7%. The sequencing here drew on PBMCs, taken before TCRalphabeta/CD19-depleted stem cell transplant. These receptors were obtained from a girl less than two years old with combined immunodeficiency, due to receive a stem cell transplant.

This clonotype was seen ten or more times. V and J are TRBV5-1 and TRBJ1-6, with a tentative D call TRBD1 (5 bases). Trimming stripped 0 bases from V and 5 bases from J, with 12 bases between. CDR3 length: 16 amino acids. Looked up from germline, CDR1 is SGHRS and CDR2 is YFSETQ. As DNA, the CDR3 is TGCGCCAGCAGCTTGGATCCGGGACGGCATAATTCACCCCTCCACTTT. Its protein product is CASSLDPGRHNSPLHF.

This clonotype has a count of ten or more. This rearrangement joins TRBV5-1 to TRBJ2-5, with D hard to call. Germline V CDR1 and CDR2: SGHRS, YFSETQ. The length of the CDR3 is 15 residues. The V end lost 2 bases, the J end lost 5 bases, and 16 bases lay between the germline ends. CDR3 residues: CASSFIGPVRETQYF. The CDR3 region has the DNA TGCGCCAGCAGCTTTATCGGACCGGTGCGGGAGACCCAGTACTTC.

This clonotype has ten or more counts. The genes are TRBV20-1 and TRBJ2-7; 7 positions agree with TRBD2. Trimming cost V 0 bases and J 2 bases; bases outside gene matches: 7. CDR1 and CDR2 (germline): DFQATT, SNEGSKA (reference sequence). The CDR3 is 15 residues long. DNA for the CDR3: TGCAGTGCTAGAGATCGCGGCGGGAGTACCTACGAGCAGTACTTC. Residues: CSARDRGGSTYEQYF.

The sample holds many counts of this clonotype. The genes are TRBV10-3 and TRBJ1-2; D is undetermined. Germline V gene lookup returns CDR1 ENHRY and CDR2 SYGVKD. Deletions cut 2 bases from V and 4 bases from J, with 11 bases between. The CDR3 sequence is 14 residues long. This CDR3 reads CAISEGTDVYGYTF. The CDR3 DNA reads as TGTGCCATCAGTGAGGGAACAGATGTCTATGGCTACACCTTC.

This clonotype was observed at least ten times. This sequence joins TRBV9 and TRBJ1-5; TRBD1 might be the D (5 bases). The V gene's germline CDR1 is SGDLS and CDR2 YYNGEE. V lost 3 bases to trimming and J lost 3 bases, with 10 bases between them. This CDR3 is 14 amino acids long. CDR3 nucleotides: TGTGCCAGCAGCGCGGGACGGTTCAATCAGCCCCAGCATTTT. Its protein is CASSAGRFNQPQHF.

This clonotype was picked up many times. In DNA form, the CDR3 reads TGCAGTGCCCAGATCTCTGGGGCCAACGTCCTGACTTTC. This encodes CSAQISGANVLTF. The V call is TRBV20-1, the J call TRBJ2-6; no definite D call. The ends were cut back, 6 bases at V and 0 bases at J, with 6 bases in the middle. The V gene's germline CDR1 is DFQATT and CDR2 SNEGSKA (reference sequence). The CDR3 covers 13 residues.

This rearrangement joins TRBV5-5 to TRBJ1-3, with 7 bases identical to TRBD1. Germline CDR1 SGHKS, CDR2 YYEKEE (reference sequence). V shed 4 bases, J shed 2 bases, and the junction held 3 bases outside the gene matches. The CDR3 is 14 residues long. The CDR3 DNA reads TGTGCCAGCAGCACACAGGGGCCTGGAAACACCATATATTTT. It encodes CASSTQGPGNTIYF.

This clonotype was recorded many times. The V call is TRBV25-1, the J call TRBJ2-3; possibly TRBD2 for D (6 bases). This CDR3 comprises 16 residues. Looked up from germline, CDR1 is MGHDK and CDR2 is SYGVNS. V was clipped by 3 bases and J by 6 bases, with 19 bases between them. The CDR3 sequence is CASSDHPGLPGDTQYF. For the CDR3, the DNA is TGTGCCAGCAGTGATCATCCGGGACTCCCAGGGGATACGCAGTATTTT.

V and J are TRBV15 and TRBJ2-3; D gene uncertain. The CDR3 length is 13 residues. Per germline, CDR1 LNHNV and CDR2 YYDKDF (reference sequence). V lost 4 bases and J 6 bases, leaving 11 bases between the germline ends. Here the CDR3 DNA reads TGTGCCACCAGCATGTTGTTAACGGATACGCAGTATTTT. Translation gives CATSMLLTDTQYF.

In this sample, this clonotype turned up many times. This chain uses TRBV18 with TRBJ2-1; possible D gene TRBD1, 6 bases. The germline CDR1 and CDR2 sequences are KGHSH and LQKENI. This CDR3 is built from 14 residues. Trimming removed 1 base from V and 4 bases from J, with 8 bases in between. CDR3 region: CASSPRTVYNEQFF. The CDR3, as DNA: TGTGCCAGCTCACCACGGACAGTTTACAATGAGCAGTTCTTC.